These 16 T cell receptor beta chains were all obtained from the same sample, sequenced in a study of cytomegalovirus exposure and HLA in healthy donors. The PCR ran on 60 Vbeta and 13 Jbeta primers. Only in-frame clones appear in the TCRdb table, and some are missing; sequencing was by immunoSEQ multiplex PCR. Of around 150,000 clones in the sample, 65% to 75% were seen once. Sequencing was performed on PBMCs. The receptors derive from a man aged 60 to 75 in good health and CMV-seronegative.

Remarks on this clone: One end of the junction is discordant with germline, which a read error may explain. The chain employs TRBV7-9 and TRBJ1-6; D is ambiguous. CDR1 is SEHNR and CDR2 is FQNEAQ in the germline V gene (reference sequence). This CDR3 comprises 12 residues. CDR3 DNA: TGTTCCAGCAGCTCTGATAATTCACCCCTCCACTTT. It specifies CSSSSDNSPLHF.

V is TRBV5-6 and J is TRBJ2-7, with D perhaps TRBD2 (5 bases). The germline CDR1 and CDR2 sequences are SGHDT and YYEEEE. The CDR3 length is 14 residues. V gave up 4 bases and J gave up 4 bases, with 15 bases separating them. Here the CDR3 DNA reads TGTGCCAGCAGCCCCGGCGGGCTTATGTACGAGCAGTACTTC. This codes for CASSPGGLMYEQYF.

The V and J genes are TRBV5-4 and TRBJ1-3; 7 bases map to TRBD1. CDR1 SGHNT and CDR2 YYREEE come from the germline V gene (reference sequence). There are 16 residues in the CDR3. The junction had 9 bases not matched to a gene; V was cut back by 4 bases and J by 2 bases. The CDR3 here is CASSPRWDSPGNTIYF. In DNA, the CDR3 is TGTGCCAGCAGCCCACGTTGGGACAGCCCTGGAAACACCATATATTTT.

The chain links TRBV5-4 to TRBJ2-7; 9 bases match TRBD2. Germline CDR1 SGHNT, CDR2 YYREEE (reference sequence). The CDR3 has 15 residues. The junction had 7 bases not matched to a gene; V was cut back by 0 bases and J by 6 bases. The CDR3 nucleotides read TGTGCCAGCAGCTTGGCAGGTAGCGGGAGAGGCGAGCAGTACTTC. Translated, it gives CASSLAGSGRGEQYF.

This clone was observed a handful of times. The gene calls are TRBV28 and TRBJ2-7, with D possibly TRBD1 on 6 matching bases. The CDR3 runs to 16 residues. The V gene's germline CDR1 is MDHEN and CDR2 SYDVKM. V lost 7 bases to trimming and J lost 1 base, with 20 bases between them. The CDR3 DNA is TGTGCCAGCAAAGGGTTCCAAATTCAGGGGTCCTACGAGCAGTACTTC. Protein product: CASKGFQIQGSYEQYF.

The V gene is TRBV21-1, the J gene TRBJ1-1. TRBV21-1 is annotated as a pseudogene. This CDR3 contains 14 residues. CDR3 nucleotides: TGTGCCAGCAGCAAAGACGGCACTAGGGCTGAAGCTTTCTTT. Residues: CASSKDGTRAEAFF.

The sample holds a few counts of this clone. J is TRBJ1-2 and V is TRBV5-4; 7 positions agree with TRBD1. The germline V gene encodes CDR1 SGHNT and CDR2 YYREEE (reference sequence). V lost 3 bases to trimming and J lost 6 bases; unmatched junction nucleotides: 8. This CDR3 contains 14 residues. The CDR3 protein is CASSSDLQGHGYTF. The DNA for the CDR3 is TGTGCCAGCAGCTCCGACTTACAGGGGCATGGCTACACCTTC.

The V gene is TRBV7-2, the J gene TRBJ2-3; D may be TRBD2 (5 bases). V lost 6 bases to trimming and J lost 3 bases, with 10 bases between them. Germline V lookup: CDR1 SGHTA, CDR2 FQGNSA. CDR3 size: 13 residues. The DNA for the CDR3 is TGTGCCAGCAGTAATCTAGCAACAGATACGCAGTATTTT. Translating it yields CASSNLATDTQYF.

This clone was recorded only once. The rearrangement links TRBV28 to TRBJ2-5; 7 bases match TRBD1. The CDR3 covers 14 residues. CDR1 and CDR2 from the germline V gene are MDHEN and SYDVKM. Germline trimming cut 3 bases from V and 2 bases from J; bases unmatched to any gene: 3. The CDR3 reads CASSLTGSQETQYF. CDR3 sequence (DNA): TGTGCCAGCAGTTTGACAGGGAGTCAAGAGACCCAGTACTTC.

The chain employs TRBV19 and TRBJ1-1; D not resolved. The germline V gene encodes CDR1 LNHDA and CDR2 SQIVND (reference sequence). The CDR3 length is 14 residues. V was cut by 3 bases and J by 3 bases, with 11 bases left in between. This CDR3 is CASSMVDTDTEAFF. The CDR3 DNA reads as TGTGCCAGTAGTATGGTCGACACCGACACTGAAGCTTTCTTT.

In nucleotides, the CDR3 is TGTGCCAGCAGCTTAGAAAAGCGGGGGTTTTCCTACAATGAGCAGTTCTTC. It encodes CASSLEKRGFSYNEQFF. This chain links TRBV13 with TRBJ2-1, with TRBD2 matching over 8 bases. With 1 base clipped from V and 1 base from J, the junction kept 6 bases outside the gene matches. Germline values: CDR1 PRHDT, CDR2 FYEKMQ (reference sequence). This CDR3 has 17 amino acids.

This clone was seen more than once but under ten times. The chain is built from TRBV6-1 and TRBJ2-7; the match to TRBD1 covers 8 bases. V lost 2 bases and J lost 0; bases outside the gene matches: 6. This CDR3 has 16 residues. CDR1 is MNHNS and CDR2 is SASEGT in the germline V gene. The CDR3 here is CASSERDRHPSYEQYF. CDR3 in DNA: TGTGCCAGCAGTGAAAGGGACAGGCATCCCTCCTACGAGCAGTACTTC.

The chain carries TRBV6-5 and TRBJ2-7, with 7 bases lining up with TRBD2. Germline CDR1 is MNHEY and CDR2 is SVGAGI. CDR3 length: 14 amino acids. V was clipped by 6 bases and J by 0 bases; unmatched bases: 5. CDR3 residues: CASRASGYSYEQYF. The DNA of the CDR3 is TGTGCCAGCAGGGCTAGCGGTTACTCCTACGAGCAGTACTTC.

This clone was seen a single time. The V call is TRBV7-2, the J call TRBJ2-7; the match to TRBD2 covers 10 bases. With V trimmed by 1 base and J by 5 bases, 11 bases remained unmatched. Germline CDR1 reads SGHTA; CDR2 reads FQGNSA. The CDR3 spans 17 residues. CDR3 amino acids: CASSLGALAGVSDEQYF. DNA for the CDR3: TGTGCCAGCAGCTTAGGCGCGCTAGCGGGAGTATCAGACGAGCAGTACTTC. Complete variable domain (other parts from reference TRBV7-2 and TRBJ2-7): GAGVSQSPSNKVTEKGKDVELRCDPISGHTALYWYRQSLGQGLEFLIYFQGNSAPDKSGLPSDRFSAERTGGSVSTLTIQRTQQEDSAVYLCASSLGALAGVSDEQYFGPGTRLTVT.

The V and J genes are TRBV6-6 and TRBJ1-2, with D possibly being TRBD1 (5 bases). Germline-derived CDR1 and CDR2 are MNHNY and SVGAGI (reference sequence). Between the trimmed V and J ends, which lost 2 bases and 6 bases, there was a span of 13 bases. The CDR3 has 14 amino acids. The CDR3 region is CASSYPLGEDGYTF. Written as DNA, the CDR3 is TGTGCCAGCAGTTACCCATTGGGGGAGGATGGCTACACCTTC.

This sequence joins TRBV7-2 and TRBJ2-5; 8 positions match TRBD1. The CDR3 has 14 amino acids. V lost 5 bases and J lost 5; bases outside the gene matches: 7. CDR1 and CDR2 from the germline V gene are SGHTA and FQGNSA. The DNA of the CDR3 is TGTGCCAGCAGCAAACAGGGGGTTGAGGAGACCCAGTACTTC. It translates to CASSKQGVEETQYF.